The clone carrying this TCR beta chain was detected ten times or more. Documented time point: newly diagnosed GD, antithyroid drugs for less than 3 months. After RNA was extracted from PBMCs, the TCR library was made from it. The data were taken from a study of regulatory T cells in long-lasting Graves disease. To make TCR beta libraries, researchers used iRepertoire HTBI primers and Arm-PCR of CDR3 regions. TCRdb processed the multiplex PCR reads anew with MiXCR; each CDR3 protein has one entry. There are about 520,000 distinct CDR3 sequences in the sample; more than 10% occur only once, and about 8.3% lies in the top ten. Germline CDR1 is MNHEY and CDR2 is SMNVEV (reference sequence). V was shortened by 3 bases and J by 8 bases, with 11 bases between the two germline ends. There are 14 residues in the CDR3. These data were likewise used in another study, on T cells in Graves' hyperthyroidism and ophthalmopathy. That study reports: A first-round RT-PCR of the TCR CDR3 used the HTBI primer set.

The chain joins TRBV27 to TRBJ1-6, with D hard to call. The sample consisted of peripheral blood mononuclear cells (PBMCs), taken at new diagnosis, from a patient treated with antithyroid drugs. This TCR was sampled from a woman in her twenties or thirties with Graves disease. The CDR3 sequence: CASSFGRTHSPLHF. The CDR3 nucleotides read TGTGCCAGCAGTTTCGGCAGGACCCATTCACCCCTCCACTTT.